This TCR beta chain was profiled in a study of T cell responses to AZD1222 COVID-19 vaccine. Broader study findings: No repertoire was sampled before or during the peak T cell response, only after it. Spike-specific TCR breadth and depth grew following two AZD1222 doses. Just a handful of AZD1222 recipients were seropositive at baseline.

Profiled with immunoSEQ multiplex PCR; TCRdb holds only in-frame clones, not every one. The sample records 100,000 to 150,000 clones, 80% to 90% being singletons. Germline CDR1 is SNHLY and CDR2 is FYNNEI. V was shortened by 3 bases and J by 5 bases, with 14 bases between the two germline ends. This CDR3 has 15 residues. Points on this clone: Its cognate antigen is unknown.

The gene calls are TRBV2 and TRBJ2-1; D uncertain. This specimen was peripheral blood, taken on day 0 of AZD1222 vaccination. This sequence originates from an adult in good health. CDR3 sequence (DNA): TGTGCCAGCAGTGAGGCAGCGATCCAAAACAATGAGCAGTTCTTC. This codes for CASSEAAIQNNEQFF.